This T cell receptor (beta chain) was sequenced during a study of control samples from healthy donors and cancer patients. V was shortened by 0 bases and J by 5 bases, with 7 bases between the two germline ends. The CDR3 has 13 residues. Germline lookup yields CDR1 LNHNV and CDR2 YYDKDF (reference sequence). Profiled with immunoSEQ multiplex PCR; TCRdb holds only in-frame clones, not every one. This sample has just over 150,000 clones, with 80% to 90% found just once. This clone has only a few counts. The chain is built from TRBV15 and TRBJ2-5; D unclear. Sequencing used blood. The receptor's source is a man younger than 45 in good health. CDR3 DNA: TGTGCCACCAGCAGAGACCCGGCGGAGACCCAGTACTTC. The encoded protein is CATSRDPAETQYF.